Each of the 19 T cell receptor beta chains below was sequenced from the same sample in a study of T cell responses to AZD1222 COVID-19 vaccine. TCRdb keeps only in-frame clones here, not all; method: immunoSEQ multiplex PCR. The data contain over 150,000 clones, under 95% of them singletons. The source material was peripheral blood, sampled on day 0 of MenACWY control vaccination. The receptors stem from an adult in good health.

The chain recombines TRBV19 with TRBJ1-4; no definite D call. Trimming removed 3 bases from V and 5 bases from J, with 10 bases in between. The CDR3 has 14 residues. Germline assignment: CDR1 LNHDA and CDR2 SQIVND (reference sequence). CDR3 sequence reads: CASSIPQLNEKLFF. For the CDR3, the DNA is TGTGCCAGTAGTATTCCCCAACTCAATGAAAAACTGTTTTTT.

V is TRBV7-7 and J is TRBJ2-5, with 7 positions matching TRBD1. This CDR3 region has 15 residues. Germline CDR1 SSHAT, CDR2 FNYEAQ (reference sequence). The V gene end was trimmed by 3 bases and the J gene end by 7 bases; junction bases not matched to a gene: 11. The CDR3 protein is CASSFSQQGSGTQYF. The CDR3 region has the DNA TGTGCCAGCAGCTTCTCTCAACAGGGGAGCGGGACCCAGTACTTC.

The CDR3 protein is CATSVGGANTEAFF. The CDR3 DNA reads as TGTGCCACCAGTGTGGGGGGGGCGAACACTGAAGCTTTCTTT. The gene calls are TRBV24-1 and TRBJ1-1; a possible D gene is TRBD1 (6 bases). V was pared by 5 bases and J by 1 base, with 10 bases between. There are 14 residues in the CDR3. Germline V gene data show CDR1 as KGHDR and CDR2 as SFDVKD.

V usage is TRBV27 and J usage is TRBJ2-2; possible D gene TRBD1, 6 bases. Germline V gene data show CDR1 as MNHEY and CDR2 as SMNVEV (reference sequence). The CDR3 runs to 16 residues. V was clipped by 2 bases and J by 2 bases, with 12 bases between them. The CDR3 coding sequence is TGTGCCAGCAGTTTAGTGACAGGAATCAACACCGGGGAGCTGTTTTTT. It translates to CASSLVTGINTGELFF.

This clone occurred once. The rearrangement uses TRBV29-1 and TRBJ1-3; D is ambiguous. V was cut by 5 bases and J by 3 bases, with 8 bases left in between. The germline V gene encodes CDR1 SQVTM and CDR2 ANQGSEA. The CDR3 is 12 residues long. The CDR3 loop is CSVMAGGNTIYF. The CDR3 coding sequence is TGCAGCGTTATGGCAGGTGGAAACACCATATATTTT.

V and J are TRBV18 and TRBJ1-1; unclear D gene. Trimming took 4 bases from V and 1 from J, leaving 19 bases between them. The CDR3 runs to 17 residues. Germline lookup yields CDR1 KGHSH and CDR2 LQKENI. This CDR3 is CASSLKTNTAKNTEAFF. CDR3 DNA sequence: TGTGCCAGCTCACTTAAAACGAACACAGCGAAGAACACTGAAGCTTTCTTT.

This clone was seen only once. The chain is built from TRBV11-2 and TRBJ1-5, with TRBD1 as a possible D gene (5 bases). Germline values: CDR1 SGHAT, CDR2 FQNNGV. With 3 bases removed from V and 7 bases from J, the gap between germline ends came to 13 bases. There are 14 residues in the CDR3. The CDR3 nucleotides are TGTGCCAGCAGCTTGGGATCCGGGGCGCAGCCCCAGCATTTT. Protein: CASSLGSGAQPQHF.

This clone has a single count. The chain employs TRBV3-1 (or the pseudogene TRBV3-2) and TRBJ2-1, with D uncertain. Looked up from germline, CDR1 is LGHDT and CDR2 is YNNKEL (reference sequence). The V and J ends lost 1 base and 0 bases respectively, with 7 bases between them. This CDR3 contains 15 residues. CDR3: CASSQVRSSYNEQFF. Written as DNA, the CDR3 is TGTGCCAGCAGCCAAGTGAGGAGCTCCTACAATGAGCAGTTCTTC.

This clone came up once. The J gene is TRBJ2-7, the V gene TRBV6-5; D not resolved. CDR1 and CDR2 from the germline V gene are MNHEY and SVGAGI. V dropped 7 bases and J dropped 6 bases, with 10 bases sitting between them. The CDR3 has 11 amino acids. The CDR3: CASTQGSEQYF. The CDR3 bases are TGTGCCAGCACCCAAGGGTCCGAGCAGTACTTC.

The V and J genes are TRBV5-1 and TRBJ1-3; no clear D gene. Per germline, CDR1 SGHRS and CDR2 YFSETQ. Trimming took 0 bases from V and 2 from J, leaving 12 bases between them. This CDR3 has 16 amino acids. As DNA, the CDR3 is TGCGCCAGCAGCTTGGATCGGGGTGGGCCTGGAAACACCATATATTTT. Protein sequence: CASSLDRGGPGNTIYF. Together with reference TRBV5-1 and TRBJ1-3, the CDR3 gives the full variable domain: KAGVTQTPRYLIKTRGQQVTLSCSPISGHRSVSWYQQTPGQGLQFLFEYFSETQRNKGNFPGRFSGRQFSNSRSEMNVSTLELGDSALYLCASSLDRGGPGNTIYFGEGSWLTVV.

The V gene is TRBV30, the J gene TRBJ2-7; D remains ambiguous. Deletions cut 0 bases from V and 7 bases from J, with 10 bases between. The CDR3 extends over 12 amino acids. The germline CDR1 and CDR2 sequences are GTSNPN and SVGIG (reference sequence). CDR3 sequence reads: CAWSVPWTEQYF. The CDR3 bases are TGTGCCTGGAGTGTACCCTGGACGGAGCAGTACTTC.

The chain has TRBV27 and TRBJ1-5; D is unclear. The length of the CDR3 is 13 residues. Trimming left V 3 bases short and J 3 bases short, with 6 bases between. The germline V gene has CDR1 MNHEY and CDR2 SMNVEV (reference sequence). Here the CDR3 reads CASSFGLNQPQHF. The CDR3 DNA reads TGTGCCAGCAGTTTCGGGCTCAATCAGCCCCAGCATTTT.

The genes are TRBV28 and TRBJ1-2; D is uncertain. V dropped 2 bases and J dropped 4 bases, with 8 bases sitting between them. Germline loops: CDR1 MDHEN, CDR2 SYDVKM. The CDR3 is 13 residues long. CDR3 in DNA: TGTGCCAGCAGTTTAAGGGCGTTCTATGGCTACACCTTC. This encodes CASSLRAFYGYTF.

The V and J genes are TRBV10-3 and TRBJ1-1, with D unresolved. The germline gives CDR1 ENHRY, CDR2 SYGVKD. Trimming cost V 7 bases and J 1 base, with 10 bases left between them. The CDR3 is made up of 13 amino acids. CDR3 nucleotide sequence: TGTGCCATCACCTCAGTCGGGAACACTGAAGCTTTCTTT. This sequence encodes CAITSVGNTEAFF.

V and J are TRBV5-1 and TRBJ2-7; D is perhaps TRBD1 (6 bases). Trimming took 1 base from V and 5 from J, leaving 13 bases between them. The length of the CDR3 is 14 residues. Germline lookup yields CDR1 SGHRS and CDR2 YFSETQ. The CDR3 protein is CASSLTGKGHEQYF. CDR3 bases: TGCGCCAGCAGCTTGACAGGGAAAGGCCACGAGCAGTACTTC.

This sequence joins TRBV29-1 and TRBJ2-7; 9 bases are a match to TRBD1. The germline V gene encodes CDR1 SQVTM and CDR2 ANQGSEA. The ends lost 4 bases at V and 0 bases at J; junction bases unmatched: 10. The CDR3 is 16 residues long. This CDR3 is CSVAGTGWLSSYEQYF. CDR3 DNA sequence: TGCAGCGTTGCTGGGACAGGGTGGTTGAGCTCCTACGAGCAGTACTTC.

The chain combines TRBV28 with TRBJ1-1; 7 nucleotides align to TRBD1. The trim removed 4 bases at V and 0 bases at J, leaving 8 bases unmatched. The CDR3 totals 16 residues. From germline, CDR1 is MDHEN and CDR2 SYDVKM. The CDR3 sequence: CASSSRQGYMNTEAFF. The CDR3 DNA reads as TGTGCCAGCAGTTCCCGACAGGGCTATATGAACACTGAAGCTTTCTTT.

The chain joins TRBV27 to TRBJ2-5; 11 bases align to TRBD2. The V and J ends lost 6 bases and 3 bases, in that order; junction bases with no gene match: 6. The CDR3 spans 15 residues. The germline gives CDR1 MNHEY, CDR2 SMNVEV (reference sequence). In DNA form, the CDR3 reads TGTGCCAGCAGGGGAATGGGACTAGCGGAAGAGACCCAGTACTTC. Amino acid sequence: CASRGMGLAEETQYF.

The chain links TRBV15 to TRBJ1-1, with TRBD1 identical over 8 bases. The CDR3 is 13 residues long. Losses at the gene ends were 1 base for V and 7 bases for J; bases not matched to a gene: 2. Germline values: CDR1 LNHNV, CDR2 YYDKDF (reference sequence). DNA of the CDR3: TGTGCCACCAGCAGAGGGGACAGGTATGAAGCTTTCTTT. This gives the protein CATSRGDRYEAFF.